A selection of T cell receptor beta chains follows, all from one sample in a study of T cell therapy after organ transplantation. Method: immunoSEQ multiplex PCR; TCRdb's copy keeps in-frame clones and lacks some. The sample carries around 19,000 clones, 84% recorded once. Their cognate antigens are unknown. Source: CD8+ T cells from blood, taken after autologous CMV-specific T cell therapy. These receptors all come from a human patient who had received a solid organ transplant and had CMV disease. Some T cells may trace back to the graft donor. The conserved cysteine and the conserved F or W are not part of the CDR3 here. Part of the rows lack a size; the others show once, few, many or a class for expanded clones.

v_call	j_call	clone_size	cdr3_aa
TRBV28	TRBJ1-5	-	ASSLWQGAEQPQH
TRBV4-3	TRBJ2-3	-	ASSQTPGQGADTQY
TRBV28	TRBJ1-5	-	ASSLTGLGSQPQH
TRBV4-1	TRBJ2-7	-	ASSQGDRQFGEQY
TRBV5-4	TRBJ2-3	once	ASSPVGDTQY
TRBV5-4	TRBJ1-2	-	ASSFGSSGGYT
TRBV7-2	TRBJ2-1	once	ASSSGTSGDFNEQF
TRBV6-5	TRBJ2-5	-	ASRVAGIQETQY
TRBV9	TRBJ1-6	-	ASSTHRVGSPLH
TRBV27	TRBJ1-4	-	ASSVGTSINEKLF
TRBV6-4	TRBJ1-5	-	ASSEGARNQPQH
TRBV6-1	TRBJ2-3	-	ASGDRLDFTDTQY
TRBV5-8	TRBJ1-6	-	ASSLGASGGSPLH
TRBV5-6	TRBJ2-7	-	ASSLGGYEQY
TRBV30	TRBJ1-1	-	AWSEGLTNTEAF
TRBV6-5	TRBJ2-7	-	ASSYGPVSYEQY
TRBV6-5	TRBJ1-1	-	ASSLTGEGTEAF
TRBV10-3	TRBJ2-3	-	AISEASGPVHTQY
TRBV19	TRBJ1-5	-	ATRMGIGNQPQH
TRBV23-1	TRBJ1-5	-	ASSQSPQH
TRBV10-3	TRBJ2-5	-	AISEGDPPGTQY
TRBV11-2	TRBJ2-5	-	ASSSSWGRETQY
TRBV29-1	TRBJ2-3	-	SVEDLRGITSTDTQY
TRBV7-6	TRBJ2-1	-	ASSLEVALNEQF
TRBV7-6	TRBJ2-7	-	ASSQNFREVGEQY
TRBV6-5	TRBJ2-5	-	ASSPGTSREETQY
TRBV19	TRBJ2-1	-	ASSIVSDSQQF
TRBV9	TRBJ2-5	-	ASSPRTSGMEGETQY
TRBV7-2	TRBJ2-1	-	ASSRELAGEQF
TRBV9	TRBJ2-1	-	ASSPGTAYNEQF
TRBV19	TRBJ2-7	-	ASSRDRAPYEQY
TRBV6-5	TRBJ1-1	-	ASSRSGQSNTEAF
TRBV5-6	TRBJ2-7	-	ASSSGLADYEQY
TRBV7-2	TRBJ1-3	-	ASSPGAGTGEYSGNTIY
TRBV4-1	TRBJ2-7	-	ASSQDPGSSYEQY
TRBV27	TRBJ2-5	-	ASTSDGRTQY
TRBV7-3	TRBJ1-1	-	ASSLVGQFLE
TRBV4-1	TRBJ2-1	-	ASSQGRGLNEQF
TRBV5-6	TRBJ2-3	-	ASSQPYPTPTDTQY
TRBV11-2	TRBJ2-7	-	ASSTEAGGPTYEQY
TRBV5-6	TRBJ2-7	-	ASSRPRVTYEQY